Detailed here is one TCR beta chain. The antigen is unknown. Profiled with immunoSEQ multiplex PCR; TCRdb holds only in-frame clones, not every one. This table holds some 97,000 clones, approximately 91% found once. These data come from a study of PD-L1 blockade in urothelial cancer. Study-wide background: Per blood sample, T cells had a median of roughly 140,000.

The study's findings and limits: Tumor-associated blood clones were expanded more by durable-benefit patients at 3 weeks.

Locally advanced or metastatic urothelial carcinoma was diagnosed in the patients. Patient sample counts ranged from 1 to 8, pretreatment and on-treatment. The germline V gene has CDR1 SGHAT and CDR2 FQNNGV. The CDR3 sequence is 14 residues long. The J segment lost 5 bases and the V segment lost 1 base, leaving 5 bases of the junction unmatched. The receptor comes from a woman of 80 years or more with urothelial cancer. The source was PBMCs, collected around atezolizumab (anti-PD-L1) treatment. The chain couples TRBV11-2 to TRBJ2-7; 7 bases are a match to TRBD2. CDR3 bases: TGTGCCAGCAGCTTAGTGGGGGGGGGAAACGAGCAGTACTTC. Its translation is CASSLVGGGNEQYF.